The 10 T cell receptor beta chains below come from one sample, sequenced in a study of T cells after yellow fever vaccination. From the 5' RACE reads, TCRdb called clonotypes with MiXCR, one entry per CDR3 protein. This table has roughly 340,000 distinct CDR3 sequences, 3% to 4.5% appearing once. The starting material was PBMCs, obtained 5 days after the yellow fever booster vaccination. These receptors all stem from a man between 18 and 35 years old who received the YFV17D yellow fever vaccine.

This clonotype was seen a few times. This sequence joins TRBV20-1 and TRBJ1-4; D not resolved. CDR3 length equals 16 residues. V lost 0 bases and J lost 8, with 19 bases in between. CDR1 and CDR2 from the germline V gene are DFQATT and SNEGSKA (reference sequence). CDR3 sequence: CSAREGSTTWGEKLFF. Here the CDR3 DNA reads TGCAGTGCTAGAGAGGGTAGTACAACATGGGGAGAAAAACTGTTTTTT.

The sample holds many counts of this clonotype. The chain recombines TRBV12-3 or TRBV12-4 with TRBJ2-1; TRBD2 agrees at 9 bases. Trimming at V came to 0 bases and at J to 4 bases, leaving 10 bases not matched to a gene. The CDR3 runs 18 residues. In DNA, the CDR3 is TGTGCCAGCAGTTTAGCTCCATATGCGGGGGGGGCTTACAATGAGCAGTTCTTC. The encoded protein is CASSLAPYAGGAYNEQFF.

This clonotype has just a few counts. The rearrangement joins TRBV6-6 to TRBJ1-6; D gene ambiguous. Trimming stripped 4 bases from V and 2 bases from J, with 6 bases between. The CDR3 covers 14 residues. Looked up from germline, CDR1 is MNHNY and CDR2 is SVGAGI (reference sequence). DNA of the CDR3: TGTGCCAGCAGTTCCGGGACCTATAATTCACCCCTCCACTTT. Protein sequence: CASSSGTYNSPLHF.

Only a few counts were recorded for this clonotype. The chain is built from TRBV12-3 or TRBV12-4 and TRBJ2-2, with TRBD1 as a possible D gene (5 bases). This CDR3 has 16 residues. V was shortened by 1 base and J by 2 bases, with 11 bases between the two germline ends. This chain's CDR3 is CASSLVWGVNTGELFF. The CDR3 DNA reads TGTGCCAGCAGTTTAGTGTGGGGCGTTAACACCGGGGAGCTGTTTTTT.

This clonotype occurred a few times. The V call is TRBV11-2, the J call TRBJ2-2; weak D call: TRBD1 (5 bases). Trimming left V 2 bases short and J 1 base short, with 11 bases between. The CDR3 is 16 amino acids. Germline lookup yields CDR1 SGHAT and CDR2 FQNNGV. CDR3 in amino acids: CASSLIQGLNTGELFF. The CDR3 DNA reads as TGTGCCAGCAGCTTAATCCAGGGCCTGAACACCGGGGAGCTGTTTTTT.

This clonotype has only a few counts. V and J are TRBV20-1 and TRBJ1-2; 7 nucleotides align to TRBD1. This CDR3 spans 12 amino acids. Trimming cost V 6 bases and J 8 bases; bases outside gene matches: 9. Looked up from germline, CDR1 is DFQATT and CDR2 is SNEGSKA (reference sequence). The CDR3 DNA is TGCAGTGCCAGACAGGGATTGCGGGGCTACACCTTC. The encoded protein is CSARQGLRGYTF.

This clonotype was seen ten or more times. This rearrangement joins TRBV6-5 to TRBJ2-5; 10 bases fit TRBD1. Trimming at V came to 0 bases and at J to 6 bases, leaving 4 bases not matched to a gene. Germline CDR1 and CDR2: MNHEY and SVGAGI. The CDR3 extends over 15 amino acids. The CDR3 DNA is TGTGCCAGCAGTTACTCGACAGGGGGCGGGAAGACCCAGTACTTC. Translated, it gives CASSYSTGGGKTQYF.

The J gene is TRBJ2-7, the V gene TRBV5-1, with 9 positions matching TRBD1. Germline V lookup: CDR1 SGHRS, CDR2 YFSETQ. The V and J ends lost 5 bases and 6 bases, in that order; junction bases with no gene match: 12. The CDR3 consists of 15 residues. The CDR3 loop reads CASSSDPGQGGEQYF. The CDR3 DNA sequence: TGCGCCAGCAGTTCTGATCCGGGACAGGGAGGCGAGCAGTACTTC.

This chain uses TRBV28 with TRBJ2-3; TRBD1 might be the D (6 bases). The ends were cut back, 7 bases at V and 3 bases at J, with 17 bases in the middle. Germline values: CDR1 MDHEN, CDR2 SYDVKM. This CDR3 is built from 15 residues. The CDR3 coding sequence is TGTGCCAGCACCCCAGGGGTGGTTTCGACAGATACGCAGTATTTT. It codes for CASTPGVVSTDTQYF.

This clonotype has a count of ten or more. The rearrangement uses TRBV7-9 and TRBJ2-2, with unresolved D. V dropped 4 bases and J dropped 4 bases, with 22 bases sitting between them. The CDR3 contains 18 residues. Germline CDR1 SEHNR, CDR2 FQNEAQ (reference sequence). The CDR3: CASSSRPMPGSATGELFF. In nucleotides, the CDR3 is TGTGCCAGCAGCTCCCGACCGATGCCAGGTTCCGCCACCGGGGAGCTGTTTTTT.